These 8 T cell receptor beta chains originate from one sample sequenced in a study of graft-versus-host responses after intestinal transplantation. Here immunoSEQ multiplex PCR was the method, and the copy in TCRdb shows in-frame clones only, minus some. The sample shows 10,000 to 15,000 clones, approximately 93% of them seen only once. Sequenced here: PBMCs, sampled about 32 months after intestinal transplantation. The receptor set was obtained from a human patient who received an intestinal transplant, so some T cells may come from the graft donor.

The chain carries TRBV13 and TRBJ1-1; 8 positions agree with TRBD1. V shed 5 bases, J shed 6 bases, and the junction held 5 bases outside the gene matches. Germline V gene data show CDR1 as PRHDT and CDR2 as FYEKMQ (reference sequence). The CDR3 has 13 amino acids. The CDR3 DNA reads as TGTGCCAGCAGCCACGACAGGGGCGCTGAAGCTTTCTTT. This codes for CASSHDRGAEAFF. Full variable domain (outside the CDR3, taken from reference TRBV13 and TRBJ1-1): AAGVIQSPRHLIKEKRETATLKCYPIPRHDTVYWYQQGPGQDPQFLISFYEKMQSDKGSIPDRFSAQQFSDYHSELNMSSLELGDSALYFCASSHDRGAEAFFGQGTRLTVV.

Only a few counts were recorded for this clone. The J gene is TRBJ1-1, the V gene TRBV27; D remains unclear. Germline CDR1 is MNHEY and CDR2 is SMNVEV (reference sequence). CDR3 length: 12 residues. Trimming took off 2 bases at V and 2 bases at J, with 3 bases between the two ends. This CDR3 is CASSLGNTEAFF. The CDR3 DNA reads TGTGCCAGCAGTTTAGGAAACACTGAAGCTTTCTTT.

The chain combines TRBV4-2 with TRBJ1-5, with D possibly TRBD1 on 5 matching bases. Per the germline V gene, CDR1 is LGHNA and CDR2 is YNFKEQ. This CDR3 spans 15 amino acids. Trimming cost V 1 base and J 3 bases, with 10 bases left between them. For the CDR3, the DNA is TGTGCCAGCAGCCAAGGGGACGGGAACAATCAGCCCCAGCATTTT. Amino acids: CASSQGDGNNQPQHF.

This chain uses TRBV19 with TRBJ2-5; D not resolved. The CDR3 spans 13 residues. Per the germline V gene, CDR1 is LNHDA and CDR2 is SQIVND (reference sequence). The V end lost 4 bases, the J end lost 1 base, and 7 bases lay between the germline ends. The CDR3 region has the DNA TGTGCCAGTAGTAGGGCAATCCAAGAGACCCAGTACTTC. Translation gives CASSRAIQETQYF.

J is TRBJ1-5 and V is TRBV4-2; no clear D gene. Germline V gene sequence: CDR1 LGHNA, CDR2 YNFKEQ. The CDR3 has 17 residues. V lost 0 bases and J 0 bases, leaving 12 bases between the germline ends. Written as DNA, the CDR3 is TGTGCCAGCAGCCAAGACCCCGGGAGATATAGCAATCAGCCCCAGCATTTT. Amino acid sequence: CASSQDPGRYSNQPQHF.

The rearrangement links TRBV5-1 to TRBJ2-5; D remains unclear. Germline assignment: CDR1 SGHRS and CDR2 YFSETQ. Trimming removed 0 bases at V and 4 bases at J, with 13 bases between. The CDR3 is 15 amino acids. CDR3 in DNA: TGCGCCAGCAGCTTGGCCGGAGTGGGCCCAGAGACCCAGTACTTC. Residues: CASSLAGVGPETQYF.

The chain is built from TRBV5-1 and TRBJ1-1; 11 bases map to TRBD1. Trimming cost V 4 bases and J 1 base; bases outside gene matches: 6. CDR1 is SGHRS, CDR2 YFSETQ, per germline. CDR3 length: 16 amino acids. CDR3 bases: TGCGCCAGCAGCCCTGGACAGGGGGCGTCGAACACTGAAGCTTTCTTT. It yields the protein CASSPGQGASNTEAFF.

The chain is built from TRBV5-4 and TRBJ2-3; 7 bases are a match to TRBD2. J gave up 0 bases and V 0 bases, and 4 bases lay outside the gene matches. CDR3 size: 16 residues. The germline gives CDR1 SGHNT, CDR2 YYREEE (reference sequence). This chain's CDR3 is CASSLGGGWSTDTQYF. The DNA of the CDR3 is TGTGCCAGCAGCTTGGGGGGGGGTTGGAGCACAGATACGCAGTATTTT.